This T cell receptor (beta chain) originates from a study of tumor-infiltrating lymphocytes in primary liver carcinoma (TCRdb year 2017). Looking at the study overall: Between November 2015 and March 2016, several patients in China with histopathologically diagnosed primary liver carcinoma had surgical resection. Across five regions of each liver tumor, along with adjacent normal tissue and blood, the study brought together TCRbeta repertoire sequencing, expression microarrays and whole-exome sequencing. A total of 35 specimens from 5 patients went through TCRbeta repertoire sequencing, namely 25 tumor regions, 5 adjacent noncancerous liver tissues and 5 peripheral blood samples. The five patients had tumors of stage T1-T3 N0M0, with maximum diameters ranging from about 4.2 to 11 cm. Samples yielded roughly 3.65 to 7.5 million productive TCRbeta reads; read depth did not differ significantly between tissue types. Of the five patients (three men and two women, aged 30 to 69 years), four had hepatocellular carcinoma and one had combined HCC and intrahepatic cholangiocarcinoma. Technical replicate repertoires showed high reproducibility, with mean shared-clone rates roughly 0.88 and correlation coefficients above 0.95.

TRIzol reagent was used to extract blood RNA from unsorted whole blood, while the DNeasy Blood & Tissue kit provided the germline DNA. At the time of sampling, the patients were treatment-naive and had chronic HBV infection. Before surgery, roughly 4.2 milliliters of peripheral blood were drawn into K2EDTA tubes. Starting from about 550 ng total RNA, TCRbeta-specific cDNA was produced by reverse transcription with a constant-region primer and ProtoScript II reverse transcriptase. TCRbeta libraries were built with three nested multiplex PCR rounds, a slightly modified ARM-PCR procedure. Each of the first two PCR rounds ran for around 11 cycles using multiplex TRBV1-TRBV30 forward primers together with a Cbeta reverse primer. Sample barcodes and Illumina adapters were added in a final 25-cycle PCR with Deep VentR polymerase. Before sequencing, amplicons between 200 and 500 bp were purified from gel using a QIAquick gel extraction kit. TCRbeta amplicons were sequenced on an Illumina HiSeq 2500 with 250-bp paired-end reads. As for the original processing: Reads were quality-trimmed with Trimmomatic v0.33, and paired reads were merged with FLASH v1.2.11 to recover full CDR3 sequences. V, D and J germline segments were assigned to the rearranged TCRbeta sequences using MiGEC v1.2.1b. Clonotype statistics and Shannon-Wiener diversity indices were calculated with VDJtools v1.0.0. Except for diversity analysis, only each sample's 250 most abundant clonotypes were used in subsequent analyses to reduce sampling bias. TCRdb's own reprocessing of the public reads used fastp at Q25 and MiXCR and kept productive beta chains. Rows merge per CDR3 protein into single entries with the most common DNA and genes. For this entry, the V and J calls and clone size follow TCRdb and not the study's own pipeline. The sample table lists around 330,000 distinct CDR3 sequences, approximately 60% of them with a count of one. Of the sample, about 9.4% falls within the top ten clones.

This clonotype was counted many times. What antigen it recognizes has not been identified. Qualities for individual bases were not recorded, and no much larger clone is one base off. V is cut by 7 bases and J by 7 bases, and the space between the germline ends is 10 bases. Looking up the germline V gene yields CDR1 WSHSY and CDR2 SAAADI. CDR3 length: 12 amino acids, cysteine to phenylalanine. Here the CDR3 DNA is all that survives: 36 bases in frame from base 1. Points the paper makes about the study in general: The study included only four to six patients, and the authors note findings should be validated in a larger study. Only the TCR beta chain was sequenced, so true repertoire diversity is likely underestimated because unpaired alpha chains were not captured. A significantly larger repertoire fraction was made up by the top 250 clones in tumors than in blood (p = 0.039). Comparison of CD4+ and CD8+ T cell repertoires was precluded by the use of bulk unsorted samples. Consistent with antigen-driven expansion, pairs of tumor regions showed higher repertoire overlap (mean roughly 36%) than either tumor-adjacent pairs (about 17%) or tumor-blood pairs (around 15%).

The TCR was taken from a man aged 40-49 years with primary liver carcinoma and hepatitis B virus infection. The chain links TRBV10-2 with TRBJ1-4; no D gene can be assigned with confidence. Specimen: peripheral blood. The DNA is TGCGCCAGCACGAGGGTGGGTGAAAAACTGTTTTTT. Its translation reads: CASTRVGEKLFF.